Described below is a single T cell receptor beta chain sequence and its context. Sequenced by immunoSEQ multiplex PCR; TCRdb stores in-frame clones only, minus some. The sample includes 75,000 to 100,000 clones, about nine tenths seen only once; the top ten take around 0.76%. The V end lost 5 bases, the J end lost 2 bases, and 8 bases lay between the germline ends. CDR1 and CDR2 from the germline V gene are MNHEY and SMNVEV (reference sequence). The CDR3 sequence is 13 residues long. This specimen belongs to a study of T cell changes during pregnancy in multiple sclerosis. The receptor's source is a female donor in good health, enrolled as a control in a pregnancy study. This sample comprised peripheral blood, obtained in the second trimester of pregnancy. The chain combines TRBV27 with TRBJ2-3, with unresolved D. In DNA form, the CDR3 reads TGTGCCAGCAGTCCCTACTCCACAGATACGCAGTATTTT. Translating gives CASSPYSTDTQYF.